This paragraph reports one T cell receptor beta chain. Its antigen is currently not known. Base qualities are not at hand, and no much larger clone is one base apart. The cohort comprised approximately 700 healthy bone marrow donors. All cohort members were sampled while nominally healthy, although unrecorded immune exposures were likely present. CMV serostatus was positive for 250 to 300 and negative for about 55% of the roughly 670 cohort members, and was not recorded for this donor. A peripheral blood sample was collected from each donor, and TCR beta sequencing was performed on peripheral blood mononuclear cells. Genomic DNA extraction from the blood cell samples was performed with the Qiagen DNeasy Blood Extraction Kit. The entry originates in a study of cytomegalovirus exposure and HLA in healthy donors (dated by TCRdb to about 2017). Background for the entire study: According to an earlier analysis of a few hundred of the donors, 150 million to 200 million T cells yielded 90 million to 140 million unique TCR beta sequences and roughly 280 Gb of sequence data. Roughly 320 gigabases of sequencing data and about 92 million unique TCR sequences made up an early release that covered 500 to 650 HLA-typed donors. Of the 350 to 450 genotyped donors, around 81% fell in the genetic ancestry cluster associated with self-reported Caucasian donors. The study aimed to test whether signatures of past pathogen exposure could be identified by cataloging public T cell receptors. The study used immunosequencing to profile the T cell repertoires of several hundred subjects and linked those repertoires to cytomegalovirus serostatus. Besides the first cohort of 666 subjects, a separate validation cohort made up of around 120 different subjects was used. To predict cytomegalovirus infection status, the study combined high-throughput TCR immunosequencing, statistical association of individual TCRs with disease status, and machine learning. A later analysis re-analyzed previously published TCR beta repertoires from about 600 donors and added high-resolution HLA genotyping to study TCR occurrence patterns. In the later analysis, no new phenotypic data were used to find candidate immune exposures; instead, reliance was placed on TCR beta sequences and their occurrence across donors. To decide whether each TCR beta V gene segment behaved as functional or pseudogenic, an earlier analysis of approximately 600 of the donors relied on high-throughput TCR beta sequencing. Donor age, sex, ethnicity and CMV serostatus were collected together with the repertoire data. In a later genetic analysis, genome-wide SNP genotypes for about 65% of the roughly 700 donors were used, and that subset was treated as a discovery cohort. Every discovery cohort repertoire had been produced on one sequencing platform. HLA typing covered class I and class II loci at four-digit resolution. Typing coverage varied by locus: roughly 629-640 donors for A, B, C, DRB1 and DQB1; 522 for DQA1; approximately 610 for DPA1; roughly 450 for DPB1. A few DR-DQ haplotypes were handled as single units for association and clustering because linkage in the cohort was strong. Among some 410 genotyped donors of the cohort, an average of about 220,000 unique TCR beta nucleotide sequences was sequenced per donor, of which about 19% were non-productive. Paper-wide results and their limitations: In a later analysis, several top co-occurrence clusters were reported to appear linked to parvovirus B19, influenza, CMV and Epstein-Barr virus. A further reported finding was that TCR beta sequences accurately predicted the HLA-A and HLA-B alleles for most subjects in the first cohort. The presence/absence analyses assumed that sequencing depth was roughly uniform across donors, and that assumption may not be true. Specific HLA alleles were associated with 15,000 to 20,000 TCR beta sequences at a false discovery rate of 0.05 in a later analysis. According to a later analysis, TCR association rates differed among HLA loci, with DRB1 alleles showing the most associated TCRs and HLA-C alleles showing the fewest. In vitro tests confirmed that a few of the cytomegalovirus-associated TCR beta chains recognize cytomegalovirus antigens. Compared with equally common non-associated chains, HLA-associated TCR beta chains in a later analysis were more clonally expanded and had lower generation probabilities. The authors suggested that the approach could potentially be extended to other disease states and immunological phenotypes. An earlier analysis of around 540 of the donors showed that most TCR beta V segments appeared in productive rearrangements either about 87% or about 30% of the time, which broadly matched IMGT annotations. Linkage disequilibrium might explain the correlated functional status among segregating V segments, but an unknown experimental factor could not be excluded. Cytomegalovirus status was reported to be diagnosed by the classifier with high specificity and sensitivity in both the original and validation cohorts. In a later genetic analysis, fewer N-insertions in productive TCRs were reported among donors in an Asian-associated ancestry cluster than the roughly 640-donor mean. Across donors, most TCR sequences were observed very rarely, whereas some public TCRs were present in many individuals. The cohort was sequenced for TCR beta chains only, and without alpha or paired-chain data the features that could be detected were limited. A group of highly shared sequence variants was considered likely to be a technical artifact of the sequencing pipeline. In a later analysis, most CMV-associated TCR beta chains were found to appear HLA-restricted, with HLA associations seemingly driven largely by CMV exposure. In a later genetic analysis, a missense DCLRE1C variant was associated with V-gene and J-gene trimming of TCR beta chains, and the association was replicated in an independent cohort. For the cohort, immune exposure information was limited to CMV serostatus. The earlier analysis of 587 of the donors excluded 15 to 20 rarely observed V segments, including chromosome 9 orphons, because counts were too low. A total of fewer than 200 TCR beta chains were listed by the study as associated with cytomegalovirus. Strong co-occurrence of HLA alleles, especially DR and DQ, made assigning TCR associations to individual alleles difficult. Because HLA typing was missing for some donors at each locus, association tests included only the typed subset. Because the 87-base-pair reads could not distinguish some IMGT-functional V segments, including TRBV6-2 and TRBV6-3, those segments were excluded.

The CDR3, cysteine through phenylalanine, is 14 amino acids long. Just CDR3 DNA is preserved here, 42 bases in frame from base 1. Looking up the germline V gene yields CDR1 MNHEY and CDR2 SVGAGI. Unmatched junction bases come to 11, with V trimmed by 7 bases and J by 5 bases. The receptor library was made with the immunoSEQ multiplex PCR assay. For the multiplex PCR, a mixture combining 60 forward primers for TCR Vbeta segments and 13 reverse primers for TCR Jbeta segments was used. A multiplex PCR assay on genomic DNA amplified the CDR3 region of rearranged TCR beta genes. The Illumina HiSeq System was used to sequence the amplified TCR beta libraries as 87-base-pair reads. The study's processing was this. A later analysis tallied tens of millions of unique TCR beta chains across the 666 repertoires, and approximately 9.9 million of those chains were shared by two or more donors. Raw reads were error-corrected and collapsed into unique sequences with a nearest-neighbor algorithm that merged closely related sequences to remove PCR and sequencing errors. V, D and J gene segments were assigned by aligning CDR3 sequences to IMGT reference sequences. For a sequence to be retained, at least a six-nucleotide match to both a V gene segment and a J gene segment was required. A rearrangement was called productive if the CDR3 had no stop codons and remained in frame with V and J, and every other rearrangement was called non-productive. Following IMGT convention, CDR3 was defined as the stretch from the second conserved V-encoded cysteine to the conserved J-encoded phenylalanine. The earlier analysis of more than 450 of the donors excluded sequences that lacked an unambiguous match to a single V gene segment. In an earlier analysis of some 590 of the donors, a V segment was called functional when productive rearrangements were above 56.7%, and segregating when the standard deviation between donors exceeded 5%. A statistical classification framework was developed to diagnose cytomegalovirus status using the catalog of TCR beta chain sequences. In a later analysis, V and J genes were assigned by comparing TCR nucleotide sequences against IMGT/GENE-DB human TR gene sequences. A later analysis assigned CDR3 sequences and most-parsimonious VDJ recombination scenarios with the TCRdist pipeline. In a later analysis, every TCR beta chain was defined by the combination of its CDR3 amino acid sequence and its V-gene family, and reads without a unique V-gene family were dropped. As a way to deal with suspected cross-contamination and a sequencing artifact, a later analysis dropped 450 to 700 nucleotide sequences that were highly shared and had low generation probability. In a later analysis, a clonal expansion index was calculated for each public chain from normalized within-repertoire ranks of inferred template counts. A later analysis computed generation probabilities with a VDJ recombination model fitted to out-of-frame rearrangements, and checked the results against IGoR. In a later analysis, hypergeometric tests were used to score TCR-TCR, TCR-HLA and TCR-CMV co-occurrence, with a repertoire-size bias correction applied to TCR pairs. To estimate false discovery rates, a later analysis permuted the HLA or CMV assignments 20 times. A later analysis grouped co-occurring TCRs with DBSCAN, adding TCRdist sequence similarity when clustering within HLA-allele-positive subsets. Repertoires with fewer than 30,000 or more than 120,000 public chains, plus five repertoires with anomalous nucleotide sharing, were excluded from co-occurrence clustering. Here the immuneACCESS table is served through TCRdb, limited to in-frame sequences with V and J called. Missing clones are a known gap in these copies; in checked studies unresolved V genes cover under half, and the rest lacks a known reason. Clonal size and the V and J genes are those of that table, whereas D and trimming came from the DNA. A total of around 150,000 clones appear in this sample, approximately 70% of them only once. Together, the top ten hold under 2% of the sample.

Sequenced sample: PBMCs. The TCR comes from a human donor in good health. The sequence links TRBV6-5 to TRBJ2-7; 7 bases in the junction line up with TRBD1. The DNA is as follows: TGTGCCAGCAACCCTGCACAGGGGTTCGACGAGCAGTACTTC. Its translation is CASNPAQGFDEQYF.